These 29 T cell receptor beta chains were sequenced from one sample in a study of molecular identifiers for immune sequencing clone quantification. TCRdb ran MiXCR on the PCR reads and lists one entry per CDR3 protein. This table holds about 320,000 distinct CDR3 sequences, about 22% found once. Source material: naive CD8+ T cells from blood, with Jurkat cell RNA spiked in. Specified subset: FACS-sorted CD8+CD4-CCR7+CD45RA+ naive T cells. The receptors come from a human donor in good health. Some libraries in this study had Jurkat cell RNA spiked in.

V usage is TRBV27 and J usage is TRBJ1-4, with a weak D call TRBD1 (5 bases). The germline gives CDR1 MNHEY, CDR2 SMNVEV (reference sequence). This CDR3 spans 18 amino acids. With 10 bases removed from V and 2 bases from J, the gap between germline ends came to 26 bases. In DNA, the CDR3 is TGTGCCACCCGGGCATGGGGGGGGGTTAGGGGCACTAATGAAAAACTGTTTTTT. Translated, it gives CATRAWGGVRGTNEKLFF. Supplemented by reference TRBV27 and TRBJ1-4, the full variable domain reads EAQVTQNPRYLITVTGKKLTVTCSQNMNHEYMSWYRQDPGLGLRQIYYSMNVEVTDKGDVPEGYKVSRKEKRNFPLILESPSPNQTSLYFCATRAWGGVRGTNEKLFFGSGTQLSVL.

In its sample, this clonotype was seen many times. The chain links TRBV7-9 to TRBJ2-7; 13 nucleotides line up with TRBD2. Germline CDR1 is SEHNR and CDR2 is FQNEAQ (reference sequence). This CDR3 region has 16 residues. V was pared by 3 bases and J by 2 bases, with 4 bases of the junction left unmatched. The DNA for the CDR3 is TGTGCCAGCAGCTTCCCCGGACTAGCGGGGGCCTACGAGCAGTACTTC. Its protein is CASSFPGLAGAYEQYF.

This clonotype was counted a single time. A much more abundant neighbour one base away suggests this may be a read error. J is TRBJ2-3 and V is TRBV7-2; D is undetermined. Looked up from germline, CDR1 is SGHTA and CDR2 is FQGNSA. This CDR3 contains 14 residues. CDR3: CASSVISGTDTRYF. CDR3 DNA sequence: TGTGCCAGCAGCGTCATTTCGGGCACAGATACGCGGTATTTT.

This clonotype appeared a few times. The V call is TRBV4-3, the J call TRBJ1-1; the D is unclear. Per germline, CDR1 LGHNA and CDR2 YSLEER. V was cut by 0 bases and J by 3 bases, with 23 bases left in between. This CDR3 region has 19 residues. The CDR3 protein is CASSQDRPLALGGDTEAFF. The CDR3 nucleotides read TGCGCCAGCAGCCAAGATCGTCCGTTAGCCCTGGGAGGTGACACTGAAGCTTTCTTT.

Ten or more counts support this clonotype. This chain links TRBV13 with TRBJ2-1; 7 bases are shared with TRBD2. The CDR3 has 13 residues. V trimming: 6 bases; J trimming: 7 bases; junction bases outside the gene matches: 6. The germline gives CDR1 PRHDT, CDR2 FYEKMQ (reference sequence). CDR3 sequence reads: CASSHGGGNEQFF. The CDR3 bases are TGTGCCAGCAGTCACGGGGGAGGGAATGAGCAGTTCTTC.

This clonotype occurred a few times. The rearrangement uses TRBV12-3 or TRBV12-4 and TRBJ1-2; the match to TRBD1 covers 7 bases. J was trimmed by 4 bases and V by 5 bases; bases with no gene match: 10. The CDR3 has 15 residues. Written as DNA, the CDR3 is TGTGCCAGCAGTGAGATAGGGGGCTACGGCTATGGCTACACCTTC. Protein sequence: CASSEIGGYGYGYTF.

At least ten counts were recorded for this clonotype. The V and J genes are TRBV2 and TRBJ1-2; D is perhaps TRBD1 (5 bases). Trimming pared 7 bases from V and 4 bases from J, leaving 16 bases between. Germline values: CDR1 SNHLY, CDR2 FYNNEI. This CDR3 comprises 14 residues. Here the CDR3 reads CASIAAGRSYGYTF. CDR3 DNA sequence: TGTGCCAGCATCGCGGCAGGGAGGAGCTATGGCTACACCTTC. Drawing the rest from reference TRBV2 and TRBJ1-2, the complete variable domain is EPEVTQTPSHQVTQMGQEVILRCVPISNHLYFYWYRQILGQKVEFLVSFYNNEISEKSEIFDDQFSVERPDGSNFTLKIRSTKLEDSAMYFCASIAAGRSYGYTFGSGTRLTVV.

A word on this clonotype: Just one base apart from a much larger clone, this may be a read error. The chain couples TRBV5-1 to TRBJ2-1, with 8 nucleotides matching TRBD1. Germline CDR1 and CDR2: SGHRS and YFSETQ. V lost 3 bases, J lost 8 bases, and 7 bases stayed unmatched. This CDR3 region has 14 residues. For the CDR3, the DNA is TGCGCCAGCAGCTACGGGACAGGACAGGATGAGCAGTTCTTC. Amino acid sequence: CASSYGTGQDEQFF.

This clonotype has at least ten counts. The CDR3 spells CASSQDRNQPQHF. The CDR3 DNA reads TGCGCCAGCAGCCAAGATCGCAATCAGCCCCAGCATTTT. The gene calls are TRBV4-1 and TRBJ1-5; no firm D call. This CDR3 is 13 amino acids long. Germline values: CDR1 MGHRA, CDR2 YSYEKL. Trimming took 0 bases from V and 2 from J, leaving 2 bases between them.

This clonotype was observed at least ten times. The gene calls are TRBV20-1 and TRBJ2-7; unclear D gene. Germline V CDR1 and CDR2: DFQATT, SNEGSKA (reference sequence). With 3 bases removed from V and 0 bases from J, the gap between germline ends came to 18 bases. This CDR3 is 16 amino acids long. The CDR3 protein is CSASSGFQAPSYEQYF. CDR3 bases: TGCAGTGCTAGCTCCGGATTTCAGGCCCCCTCCTACGAGCAGTACTTC.

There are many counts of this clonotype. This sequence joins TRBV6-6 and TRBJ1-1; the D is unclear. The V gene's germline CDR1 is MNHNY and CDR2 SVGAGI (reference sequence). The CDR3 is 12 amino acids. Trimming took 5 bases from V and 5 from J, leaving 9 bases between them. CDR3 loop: CASSTAGTEAFF. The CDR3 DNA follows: TGTGCCAGCAGTACCGCTGGGACTGAAGCTTTCTTT.

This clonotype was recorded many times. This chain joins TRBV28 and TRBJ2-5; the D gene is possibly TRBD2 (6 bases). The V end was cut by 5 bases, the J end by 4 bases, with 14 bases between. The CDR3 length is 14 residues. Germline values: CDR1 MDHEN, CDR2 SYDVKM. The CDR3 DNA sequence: TGTGCCAGCAGTCATCTGTCCGGGGGAGAGACCCAGTACTTC. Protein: CASSHLSGGETQYF.

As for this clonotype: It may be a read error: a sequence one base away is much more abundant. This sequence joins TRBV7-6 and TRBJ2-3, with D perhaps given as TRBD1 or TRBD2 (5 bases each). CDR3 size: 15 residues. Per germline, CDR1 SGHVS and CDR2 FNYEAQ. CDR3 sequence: CDSSLDVGETDTQYF. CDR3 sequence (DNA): TGTGACAGCAGCTTAGATGTGGGGGAGACAGATACGCAGTATTTT.

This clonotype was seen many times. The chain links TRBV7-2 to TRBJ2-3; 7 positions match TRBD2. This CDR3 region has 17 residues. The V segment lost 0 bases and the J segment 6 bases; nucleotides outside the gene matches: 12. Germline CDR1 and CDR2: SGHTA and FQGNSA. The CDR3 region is CASSLAYHLSGTDTQYF. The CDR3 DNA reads TGTGCCAGCAGCTTAGCGTACCACTTAAGCGGGACTGATACGCAGTATTTT.

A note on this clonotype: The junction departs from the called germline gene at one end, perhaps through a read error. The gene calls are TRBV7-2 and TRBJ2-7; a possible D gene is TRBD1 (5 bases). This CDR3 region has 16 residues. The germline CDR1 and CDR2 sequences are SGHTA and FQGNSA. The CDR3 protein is CANSLALGLQDLKQYF. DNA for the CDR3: TGTGCCAACAGCTTAGCTCTGGGGCTCCAAGACCTCAAGCAGTACTTC.

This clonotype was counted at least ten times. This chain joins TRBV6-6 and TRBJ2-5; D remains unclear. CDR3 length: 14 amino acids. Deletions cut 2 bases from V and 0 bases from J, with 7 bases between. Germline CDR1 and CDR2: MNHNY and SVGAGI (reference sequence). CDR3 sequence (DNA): TGTGCCAGCAGTTACACAGCATACCAAGAGACCCAGTACTTC. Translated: CASSYTAYQETQYF.

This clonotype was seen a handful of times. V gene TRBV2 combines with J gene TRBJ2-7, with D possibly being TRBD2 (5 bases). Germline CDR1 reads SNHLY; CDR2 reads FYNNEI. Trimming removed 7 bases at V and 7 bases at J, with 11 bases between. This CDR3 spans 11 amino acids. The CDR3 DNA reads TGTGCCAGCACCCCGGGGAGAGAGCAGTACTTC. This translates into CASTPGREQYF.

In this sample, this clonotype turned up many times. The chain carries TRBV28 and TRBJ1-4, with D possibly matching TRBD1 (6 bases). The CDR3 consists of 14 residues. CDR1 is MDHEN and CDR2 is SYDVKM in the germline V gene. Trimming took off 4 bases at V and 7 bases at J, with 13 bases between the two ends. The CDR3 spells CASSWTEGGEKLFF. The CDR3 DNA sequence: TGTGCCAGCAGTTGGACAGAGGGGGGTGAAAAACTGTTTTTT.

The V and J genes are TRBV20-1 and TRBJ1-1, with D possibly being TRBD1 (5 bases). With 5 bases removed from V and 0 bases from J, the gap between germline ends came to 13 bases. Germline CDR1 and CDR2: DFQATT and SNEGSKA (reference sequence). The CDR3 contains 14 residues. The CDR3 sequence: CSARGPILNTEAFF. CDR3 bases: TGCAGTGCTCGGGGACCGATACTGAACACTGAAGCTTTCTTT.

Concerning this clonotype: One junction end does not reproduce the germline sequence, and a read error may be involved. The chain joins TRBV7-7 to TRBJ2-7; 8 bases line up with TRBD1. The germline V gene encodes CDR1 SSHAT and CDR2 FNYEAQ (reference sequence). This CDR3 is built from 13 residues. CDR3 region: CASSVGQGNEQYF. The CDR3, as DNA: TGTGCTAGCAGCGTAGGACAGGGCAACGAGCAGTACTTC.

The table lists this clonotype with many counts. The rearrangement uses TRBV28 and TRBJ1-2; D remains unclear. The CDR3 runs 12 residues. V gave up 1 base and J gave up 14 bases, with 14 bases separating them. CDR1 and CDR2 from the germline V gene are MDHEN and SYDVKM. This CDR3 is CASSLSPVGFTF. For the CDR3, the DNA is TGTGCCAGCAGTTTATCCCCCGTTGGATTTACCTTC.

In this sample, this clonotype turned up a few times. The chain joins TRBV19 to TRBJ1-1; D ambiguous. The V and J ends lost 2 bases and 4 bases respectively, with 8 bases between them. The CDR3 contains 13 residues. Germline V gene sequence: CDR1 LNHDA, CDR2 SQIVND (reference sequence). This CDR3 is CASSIMGSTEAFF. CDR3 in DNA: TGTGCCAGTAGTATAATGGGATCCACTGAAGCTTTCTTT.

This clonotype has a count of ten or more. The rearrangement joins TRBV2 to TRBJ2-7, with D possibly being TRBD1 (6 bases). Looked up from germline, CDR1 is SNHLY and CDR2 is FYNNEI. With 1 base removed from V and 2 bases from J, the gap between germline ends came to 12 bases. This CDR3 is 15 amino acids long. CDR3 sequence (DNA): TGTGCCAGCAGTGAAGGCCCCGGACAGCCCTACGAGCAGTACTTC. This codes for CASSEGPGQPYEQYF.

The CDR3: CASSYGPGTKPTYYEQYF. In DNA form, the CDR3 reads TGTGCCAGCAGCTATGGGCCGGGTACCAAACCGACCTACTACGAGCAGTACTTC. The rearrangement joins TRBV3-1 to TRBJ2-7; D call uncertain. Germline assignment: CDR1 LGHDT and CDR2 YNNKEL (reference sequence). There are 18 residues in the CDR3. Trimming cost V 5 bases and J 3 bases, with 26 bases left between them.

The CDR3 region is CASRSGKGISYEQYF. Here the CDR3 DNA reads TGTGCCAGCAGAAGCGGGAAGGGGATCTCCTACGAGCAGTACTTC. This rearrangement joins TRBV27 to TRBJ2-7, with 7 bases aligning to TRBD2. The CDR3 runs to 15 residues. Looked up from germline, CDR1 is MNHEY and CDR2 is SMNVEV (reference sequence). J was trimmed by 0 bases and V by 6 bases; bases with no gene match: 8.

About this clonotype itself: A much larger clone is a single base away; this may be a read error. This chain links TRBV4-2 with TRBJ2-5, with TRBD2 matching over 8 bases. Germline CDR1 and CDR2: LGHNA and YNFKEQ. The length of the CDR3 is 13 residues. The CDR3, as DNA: TGTGCCAGCAGCCCGGGGGGGCTTGAGACCCAGCACTTC. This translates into CASSPGGLETQHF.

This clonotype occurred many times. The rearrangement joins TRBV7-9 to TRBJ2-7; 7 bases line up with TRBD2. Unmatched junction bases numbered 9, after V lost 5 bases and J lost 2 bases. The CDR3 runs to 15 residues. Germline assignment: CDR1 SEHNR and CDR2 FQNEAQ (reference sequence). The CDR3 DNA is TGTGCCAGCAGCCGTGAAGCTAGCGGACCCTACGAGCAGTACTTC. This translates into CASSREASGPYEQYF.

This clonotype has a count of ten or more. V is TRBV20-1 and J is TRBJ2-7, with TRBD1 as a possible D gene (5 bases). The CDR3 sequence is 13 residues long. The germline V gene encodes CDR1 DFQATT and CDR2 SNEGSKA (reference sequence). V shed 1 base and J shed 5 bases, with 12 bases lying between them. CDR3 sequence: CSARVPDINEQYF. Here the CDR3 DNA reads TGCAGTGCTAGAGTCCCGGACATCAACGAGCAGTACTTC.

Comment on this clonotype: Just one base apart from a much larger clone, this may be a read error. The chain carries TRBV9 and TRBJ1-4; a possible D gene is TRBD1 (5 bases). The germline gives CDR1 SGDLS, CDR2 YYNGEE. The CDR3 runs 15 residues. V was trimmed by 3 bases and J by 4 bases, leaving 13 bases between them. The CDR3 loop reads CASSGSWGVNEKLFF. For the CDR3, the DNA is TGTGCCAGCAGCGGATCTTGGGGCGTTAATGAAAAACTGTTTTTT.